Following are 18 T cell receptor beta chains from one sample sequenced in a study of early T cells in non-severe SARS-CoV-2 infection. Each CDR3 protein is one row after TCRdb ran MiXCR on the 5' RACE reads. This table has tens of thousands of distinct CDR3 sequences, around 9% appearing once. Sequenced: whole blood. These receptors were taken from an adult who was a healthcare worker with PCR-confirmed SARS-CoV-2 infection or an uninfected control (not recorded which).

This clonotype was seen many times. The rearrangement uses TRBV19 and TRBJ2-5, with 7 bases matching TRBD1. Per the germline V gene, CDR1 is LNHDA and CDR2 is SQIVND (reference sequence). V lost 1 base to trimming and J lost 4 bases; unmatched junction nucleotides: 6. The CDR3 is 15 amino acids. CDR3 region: CASSIASTGRETQYF. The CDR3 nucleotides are TGTGCCAGTAGTATAGCATCGACAGGGCGAGAGACCCAGTACTTC.

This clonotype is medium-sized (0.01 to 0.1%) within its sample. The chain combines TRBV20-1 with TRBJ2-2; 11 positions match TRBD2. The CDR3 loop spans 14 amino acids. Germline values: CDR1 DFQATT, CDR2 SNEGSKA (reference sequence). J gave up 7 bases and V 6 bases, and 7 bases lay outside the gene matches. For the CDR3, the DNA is TGCAGTGCACTTCGACTAGCGGGGAACGGGGAGCTGTTTTTT. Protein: CSALRLAGNGELFF.

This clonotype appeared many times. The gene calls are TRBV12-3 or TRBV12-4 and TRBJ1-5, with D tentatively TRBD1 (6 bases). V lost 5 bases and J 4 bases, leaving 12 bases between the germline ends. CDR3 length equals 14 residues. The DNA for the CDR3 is TGTGCCAGCAGTAACCGGGACAAAAATCAGCCCCAGCATTTT. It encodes CASSNRDKNQPQHF.

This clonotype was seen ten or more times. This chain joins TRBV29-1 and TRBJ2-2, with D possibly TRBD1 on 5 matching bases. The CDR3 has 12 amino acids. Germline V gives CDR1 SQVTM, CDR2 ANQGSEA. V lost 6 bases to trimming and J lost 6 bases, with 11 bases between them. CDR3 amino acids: CSVHQGPGELFF. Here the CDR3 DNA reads TGCAGCGTCCATCAGGGTCCCGGGGAGCTGTTTTTT.

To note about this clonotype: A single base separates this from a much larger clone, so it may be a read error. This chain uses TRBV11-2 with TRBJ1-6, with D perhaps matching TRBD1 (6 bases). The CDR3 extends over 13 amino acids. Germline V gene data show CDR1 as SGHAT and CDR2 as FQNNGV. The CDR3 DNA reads TGTGCCAGCAGCCAGGACAGAAATTCAGCCCTCCACTTT. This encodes CASSQDRNSALHF.

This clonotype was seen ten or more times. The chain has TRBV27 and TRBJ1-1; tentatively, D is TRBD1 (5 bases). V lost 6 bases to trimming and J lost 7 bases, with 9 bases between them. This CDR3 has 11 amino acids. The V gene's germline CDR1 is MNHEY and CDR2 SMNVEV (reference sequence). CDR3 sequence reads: CASRKGVEAFF. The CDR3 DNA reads TGTGCCAGCAGGAAAGGGGTTGAAGCTTTCTTT.

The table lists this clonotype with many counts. CDR3 DNA sequence: TGCAGCGCTCGGACTAGCGGACAAGAGACCCAGTACTTC. Residues: CSARTSGQETQYF. The chain recombines TRBV29-1 with TRBJ2-5, with 10 positions matching TRBD2. Germline CDR1 reads SQVTM; CDR2 reads ANQGSEA. The CDR3 consists of 13 residues. The V segment lost 7 bases and the J segment 2 bases; nucleotides outside the gene matches: 4.

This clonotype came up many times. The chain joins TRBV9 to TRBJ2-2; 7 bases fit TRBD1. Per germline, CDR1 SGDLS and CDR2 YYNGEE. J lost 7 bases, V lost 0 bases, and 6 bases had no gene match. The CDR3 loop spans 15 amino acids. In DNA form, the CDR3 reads TGTGCCAGCAGCGTAGCTTACAGGGGACACGGGGAGCTGTTTTTT. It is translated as CASSVAYRGHGELFF.

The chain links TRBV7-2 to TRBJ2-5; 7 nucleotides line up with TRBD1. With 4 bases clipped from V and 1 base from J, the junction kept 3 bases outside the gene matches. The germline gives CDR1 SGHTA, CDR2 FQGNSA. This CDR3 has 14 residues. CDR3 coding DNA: TGTGCCAGCAGCTCCAACAGGGGCCAAGAGACCCAGTACTTC. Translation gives CASSSNRGQETQYF.

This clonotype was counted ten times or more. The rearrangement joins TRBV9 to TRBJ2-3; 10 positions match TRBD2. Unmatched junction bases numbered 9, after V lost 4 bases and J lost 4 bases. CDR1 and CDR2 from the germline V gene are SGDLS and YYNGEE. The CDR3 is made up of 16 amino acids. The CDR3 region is CASSPRVAGGADTQYF. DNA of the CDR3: TGTGCCAGCAGCCCTAGGGTAGCGGGGGGTGCAGATACGCAGTATTTT.

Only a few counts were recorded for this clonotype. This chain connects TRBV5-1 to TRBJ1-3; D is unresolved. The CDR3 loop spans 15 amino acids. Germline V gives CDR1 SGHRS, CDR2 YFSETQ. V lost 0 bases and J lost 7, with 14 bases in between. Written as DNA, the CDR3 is TGCGCCAGCAGCTTGGGACTTCACGATCGGAACACCATATATTTT. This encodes CASSLGLHDRNTIYF.

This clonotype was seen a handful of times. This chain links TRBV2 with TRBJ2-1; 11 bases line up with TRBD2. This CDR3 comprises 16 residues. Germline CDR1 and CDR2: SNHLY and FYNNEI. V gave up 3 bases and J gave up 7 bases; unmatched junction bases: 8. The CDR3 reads CASSDPGLAALNEQFF. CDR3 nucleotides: TGTGCCAGCAGTGATCCGGGACTAGCGGCTCTTAATGAGCAGTTCTTC. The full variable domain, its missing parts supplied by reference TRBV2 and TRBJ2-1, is EPEVTQTPSHQVTQMGQEVILRCVPISNHLYFYWYRQILGQKVEFLVSFYNNEISEKSEIFDDQFSVERPDGSNFTLKIRSTKLEDSAMYFCASSDPGLAALNEQFFGPGTRLTVL.

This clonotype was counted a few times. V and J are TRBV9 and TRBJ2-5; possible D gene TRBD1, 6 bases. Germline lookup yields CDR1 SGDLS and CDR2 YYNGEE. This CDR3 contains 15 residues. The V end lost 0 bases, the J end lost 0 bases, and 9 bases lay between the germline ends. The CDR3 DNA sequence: TGTGCCAGCAGCGTAGTTGGGGGCTACCAAGAGACCCAGTACTTC. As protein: CASSVVGGYQETQYF.

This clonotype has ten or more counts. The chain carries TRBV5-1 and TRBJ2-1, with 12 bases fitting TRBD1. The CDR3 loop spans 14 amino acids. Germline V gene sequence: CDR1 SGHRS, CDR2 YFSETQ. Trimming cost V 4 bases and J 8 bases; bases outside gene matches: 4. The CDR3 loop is CASSAGQGADEQFF. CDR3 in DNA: TGCGCCAGCAGCGCGGGACAGGGGGCGGATGAGCAGTTCTTC.

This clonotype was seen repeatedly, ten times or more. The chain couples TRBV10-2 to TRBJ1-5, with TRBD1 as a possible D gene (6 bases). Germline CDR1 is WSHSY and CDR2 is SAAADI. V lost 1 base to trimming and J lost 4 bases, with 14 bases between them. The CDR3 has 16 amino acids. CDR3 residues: CASSEYSGEANQPQHF. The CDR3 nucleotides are TGCGCCAGCAGTGAGTATTCAGGGGAAGCAAATCAGCCCCAGCATTTT.

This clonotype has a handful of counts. The CDR3 loop is CASSGLAGERTDTQYF. CDR3 nucleotides: TGTGCCAGCAGCGGACTAGCGGGGGAACGAACAGATACGCAGTATTTT. V is TRBV9 and J is TRBJ2-3; 12 nucleotides match TRBD2. V trimming: 3 bases; J trimming: 3 bases; junction bases outside the gene matches: 5. CDR3 length: 16 residues. The germline CDR1 and CDR2 sequences are SGDLS and YYNGEE.

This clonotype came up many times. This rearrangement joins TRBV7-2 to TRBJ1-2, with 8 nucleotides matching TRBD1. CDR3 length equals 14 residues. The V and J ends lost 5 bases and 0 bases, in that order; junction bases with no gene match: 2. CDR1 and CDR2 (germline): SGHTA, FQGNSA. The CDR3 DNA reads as TGTGCCAGCAGCGGACAGGGCGCTAACTATGGCTACACCTTC. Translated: CASSGQGANYGYTF.

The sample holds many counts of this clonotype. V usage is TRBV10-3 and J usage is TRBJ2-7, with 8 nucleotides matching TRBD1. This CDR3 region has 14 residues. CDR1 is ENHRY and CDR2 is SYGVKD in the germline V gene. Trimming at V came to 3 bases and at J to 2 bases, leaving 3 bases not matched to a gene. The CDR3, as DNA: TGTGCCATCAGTGACATGACAGGGGCCTACGAGCAGTACTTC. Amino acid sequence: CAISDMTGAYEQYF.